This section outlines one T cell receptor (beta chain) sequence together with its context. The data originate from a study of blood T cell repertoires in COVID-19. Across the study: Acute-phase and convalescent COVID-19 samples originated in the United States, Italy and Spain. Sample material is recorded as cDNA or gDNA derived from T cells, B-cell-depleted T cells, or PBMCs.

Source study methods: How many nucleated cells were present was estimated from reference gene primer amplification. Produced via immunoSEQ multiplex PCR; TCRdb's table is partial and in-frame only. D and trimming come from the DNA, and the V and J calls and clone size come from that table. Here the sample spans under 300,000 clones, 80% to 85% being singletons. V lost 8 bases and J lost 3, with 13 bases in between. CDR1 is SGHTA, CDR2 FQGNSA, per germline. This CDR3 contains 13 residues. Sequencing used peripheral blood. The receptor comes from a woman aged 55-70 years with active or convalescent COVID-19. This chain uses TRBV7-2 with TRBJ1-1, with D unresolved. The CDR3 spells CASSREADTEAFF. In DNA form, the CDR3 reads TGTGCCAGCTCTAGAGAGGCGGACACTGAAGCTTTCTTT.